The present T cell receptor (beta chain) was sequenced within a study of blood T cell repertoires in COVID-19. As for the study in general: T cells, B-cell-depleted T cells, or PBMCs supplied cDNA or gDNA.

Followed longitudinally, the Seattle patients had been enrolled during active infection. Germline V CDR1 and CDR2: SGHKS, YYEKEE (reference sequence). The CDR3 extends over 11 amino acids. V dropped 0 bases and J dropped 12; count of bases not matched to a gene: 2. Methods used by the authors: Amplification of reference gene primers provided the estimated nucleated cell counts. Repertoires were generated with immunoSEQ multiplex PCR, while TCRdb's copy carries only in-frame clones and drops some. V and J calls and clone size are given by that table; D and trimming were obtained from the DNA. The table shows about 73,000 clones, with around 77% occurring only once. By proportion, this clone is medium-sized (0.01 to 0.1%).

Sequences were obtained from peripheral blood. V and J are TRBV5-5 and TRBJ1-2; 7 bases fit TRBD1. The sequence was obtained from a man aged 70-80 years with COVID-19, enrolled during active disease. For the CDR3, the DNA is TGTGCCAGCAGCTTGGGACAGGGAAACACCTTC. Translated, it gives CASSLGQGNTF.